The 10 T cell receptor beta chains listed next were all sequenced from one sample in a study of T cell repertoires in cytomegalovirus infection. No antigen is known for these receptors. Using its own MiXCR run on the reads, TCRdb lists one record per CDR3 protein. The sample has about a million distinct CDR3 sequences; around a third are singletons. Here the sequenced sample was cultured CD8+ T cells from PBMCs, taken from culture after CMV antigen stimulation. These receptors all stem from a human donor in good health (CMV status not recorded). Some clones in this sample may be carry-over from other donors' samples.

V and J are TRBV13 and TRBJ2-7; D is unresolved. V was pared by 5 bases and J by 3 bases, with 14 bases between. The CDR3 runs to 14 residues. CDR1 and CDR2 from the germline V gene are PRHDT and FYEKMQ (reference sequence). CDR3 nucleotide sequence: TGTGCCAGCAGCCCAAGGACCCTTAGCTACGAGCAGTACTTC. Protein: CASSPRTLSYEQYF.

The chain couples TRBV10-2 to TRBJ2-7; 13 nucleotides agree with TRBD2. Germline values: CDR1 WSHSY, CDR2 SAAADI. V lost 10 bases and J lost 4; bases outside the gene matches: 10. This CDR3 is built from 15 residues. The DNA for the CDR3 is TGCGCCATCCAACCGACTAGCGGGGGGTTTTACGAGCAGTACTTC. Amino acids: CAIQPTSGGFYEQYF.

This clonotype was seen a few times. The V gene is TRBV3-1, the J gene TRBJ2-6; D ambiguous. This CDR3 has 14 residues. Between the trimmed V and J ends, which lost 4 bases and 3 bases, there was a span of 7 bases. Germline lookup yields CDR1 LGHDT and CDR2 YNNKEL (reference sequence). The CDR3, as DNA: TGTGCCAGCAGCCCTCAAGATGGGGCCAACGTCCTGACTTTC. Translated, it gives CASSPQDGANVLTF.

The genes are TRBV2 and TRBJ1-1, with D tentatively TRBD1 (6 bases). Germline lookup yields CDR1 SNHLY and CDR2 FYNNEI. Trimming took off 11 bases at V and 1 base at J, with 14 bases between the two ends. The CDR3 is made up of 13 amino acids. Written as DNA, the CDR3 is TGTGCCTTGAGGGGGGCCGGGAACACTGAAGCTTTCTTT. Translated: CALRGAGNTEAFF. Together with reference TRBV2 and TRBJ1-1, the CDR3 gives the full variable domain: EPEVTQTPSHQVTQMGQEVILRCVPISNHLYFYWYRQILGQKVEFLVSFYNNEISEKSEIFDDQFSVERPDGSNFTLKIRSTKLEDSAMYFCALRGAGNTEAFFGQGTRLTVV.

The V call is TRBV7-9, the J call TRBJ2-7, with 9 nucleotides matching TRBD1. The CDR3 loop spans 13 amino acids. The germline V gene encodes CDR1 SEHNR and CDR2 FQNEAQ (reference sequence). The junction had 4 bases not matched to a gene; V was cut back by 5 bases and J by 5 bases. The CDR3 nucleotides read TGTGCCAGCAGCGGGACAGGGAGGAACGAGCAGTACGTC. Its translation: CASSGTGRNEQYV.

This clonotype was recorded a few times. The chain carries TRBV10-2 and TRBJ1-6; D is unresolved. Deletions cut 10 bases from V and 5 bases from J, with 12 bases between. Germline CDR1 reads WSHSY; CDR2 reads SAAADI. The CDR3 is 13 amino acids. CDR3: CATTRGNNSPLHF. The CDR3 bases are TGCGCCACTACACGAGGCAATAATTCACCCCTCCACTTT.

This clonotype was recorded a few times. The chain joins TRBV7-6 to TRBJ2-2; D gene ambiguous. Germline CDR1 is SGHVS and CDR2 is FNYEAQ. There are 15 residues in the CDR3. V lost 2 bases and J lost 6, with 13 bases in between. The CDR3 coding sequence is TGTGCCAGCAGCTTAATTAAAGGGTTCGCCGGGGAGCTGTTTTTT. Protein product: CASSLIKGFAGELFF.

This clonotype was observed a handful of times. The chain has TRBV2 and TRBJ2-7, with 10 nucleotides matching TRBD2. The CDR3 contains 17 residues. CDR1 and CDR2 (germline): SNHLY, FYNNEI. With V trimmed by 7 bases and J by 3 bases, 15 bases remained unmatched. In DNA, the CDR3 is TGTGCCAGCACTCACAACCCAACTAGCGGGGAAGTCTACGAGCAGTACGTC. Translated: CASTHNPTSGEVYEQYV.

The gene calls are TRBV5-6 and TRBJ1-1; D unresolved. CDR3 size: 16 residues. CDR1 is SGHDT and CDR2 is YYEEEE in the germline V gene. V lost 3 bases to trimming and J lost 4 bases, with 19 bases between them. CDR3 sequence: CASSWGKGSRSTEAFF. In DNA, the CDR3 is TGTGCCAGCAGCTGGGGAAAGGGAAGCCGAAGCACTGAAGCTTTCTTT. The variable domain in full, completed from reference TRBV5-6 and TRBJ1-1, reads DAGVTQSPTHLIKTRGQQVTLRCSPKSGHDTVSWYQQALGQGPQFIFQYYEEEERQRGNFPDRFSGHQFPNYSSELNVNALLLGDSALYLCASSWGKGSRSTEAFFGQGTRLTVV.

The CDR3 region has the DNA TGTGCCACCAGCAGAGATGAGGGGTCTGGAAGCTACGAGCAGTACTTC. Protein product: CATSRDEGSGSYEQYF. The V call is TRBV15, the J call TRBJ2-7; perhaps D is TRBD1 or TRBD2 (5 bases each). The CDR3 consists of 16 residues. V lost 0 bases to trimming and J lost 3 bases, with 15 bases between them. Germline CDR1 LNHNV, CDR2 YYDKDF (reference sequence).